This T cell receptor beta chain came from a study of cytomegalovirus exposure and HLA in healthy donors. Study summary: Sequencing of roughly 180 million T cells in an earlier analysis found 100 million to 140 million unique TCR beta sequences.

As regards this clone: Its antigen is as yet unknown.

These donors, healthy bone marrow donors, were studied. Study-wide results and limits: Presence/absence analyses took donor sequencing depth as roughly uniform. The authors confirmed in vitro that three CMV-associated chains were specific for CMV antigens.

CDR1 and CDR2 from the germline V gene are MGHDK and SYGVNS. This CDR3 contains 16 residues. Trimming left V 1 base short and J 3 bases short, with 15 bases between. The primer mix had 60 Vbeta and 13 Jbeta primers. Libraries were prepared by immunoSEQ multiplex PCR; TCRdb keeps only in-frame clonotypes and omits some of them. The sample has more than 140,000 clones, over 75% seen once. The rearrangement links TRBV25-1 to TRBJ1-2; tentative D call: TRBD1 (5 bases). Sequenced: PBMCs. This TCR derives from a male donor in good health and CMV-seronegative. This CDR3 reads CASSESIGSGDYGYTF. Here the CDR3 DNA reads TGTGCCAGCAGTGAATCAATTGGCTCGGGGGACTATGGCTACACCTTC.